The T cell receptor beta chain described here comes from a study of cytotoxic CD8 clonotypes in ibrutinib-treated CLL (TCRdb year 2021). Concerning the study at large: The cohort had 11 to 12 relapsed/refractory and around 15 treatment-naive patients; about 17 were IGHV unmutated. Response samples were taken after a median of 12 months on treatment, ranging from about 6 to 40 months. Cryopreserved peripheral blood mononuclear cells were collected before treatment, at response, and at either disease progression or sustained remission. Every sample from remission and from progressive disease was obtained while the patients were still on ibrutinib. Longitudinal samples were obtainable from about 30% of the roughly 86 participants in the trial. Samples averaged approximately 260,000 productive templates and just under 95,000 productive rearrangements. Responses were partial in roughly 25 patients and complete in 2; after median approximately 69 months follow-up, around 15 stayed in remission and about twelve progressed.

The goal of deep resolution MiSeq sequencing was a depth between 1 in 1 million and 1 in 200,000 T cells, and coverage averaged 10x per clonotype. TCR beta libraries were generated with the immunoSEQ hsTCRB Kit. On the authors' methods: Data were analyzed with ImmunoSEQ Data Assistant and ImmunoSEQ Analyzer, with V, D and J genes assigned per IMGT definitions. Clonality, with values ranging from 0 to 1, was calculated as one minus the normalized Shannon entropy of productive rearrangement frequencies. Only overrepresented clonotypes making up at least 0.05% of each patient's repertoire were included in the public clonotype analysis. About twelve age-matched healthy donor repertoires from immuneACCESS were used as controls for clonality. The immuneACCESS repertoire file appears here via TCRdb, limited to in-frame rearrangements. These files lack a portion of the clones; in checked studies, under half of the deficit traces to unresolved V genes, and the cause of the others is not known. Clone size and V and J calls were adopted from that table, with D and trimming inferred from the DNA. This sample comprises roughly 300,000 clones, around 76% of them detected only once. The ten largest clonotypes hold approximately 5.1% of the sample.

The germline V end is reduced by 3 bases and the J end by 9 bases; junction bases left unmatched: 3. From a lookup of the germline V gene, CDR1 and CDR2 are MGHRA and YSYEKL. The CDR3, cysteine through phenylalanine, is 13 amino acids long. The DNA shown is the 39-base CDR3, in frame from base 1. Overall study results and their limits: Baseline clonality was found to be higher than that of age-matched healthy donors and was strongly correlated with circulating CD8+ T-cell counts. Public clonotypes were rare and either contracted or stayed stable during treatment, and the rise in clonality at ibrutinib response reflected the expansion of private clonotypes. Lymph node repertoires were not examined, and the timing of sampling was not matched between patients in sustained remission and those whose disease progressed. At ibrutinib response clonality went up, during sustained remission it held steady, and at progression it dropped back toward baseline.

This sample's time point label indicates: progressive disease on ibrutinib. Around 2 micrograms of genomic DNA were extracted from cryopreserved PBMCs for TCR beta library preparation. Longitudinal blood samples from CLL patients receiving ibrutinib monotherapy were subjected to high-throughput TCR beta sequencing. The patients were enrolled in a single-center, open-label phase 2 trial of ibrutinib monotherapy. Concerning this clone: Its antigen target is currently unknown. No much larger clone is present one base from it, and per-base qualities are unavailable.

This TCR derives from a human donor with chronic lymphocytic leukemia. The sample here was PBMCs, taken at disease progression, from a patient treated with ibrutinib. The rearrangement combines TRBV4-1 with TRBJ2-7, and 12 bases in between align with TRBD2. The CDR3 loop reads CASSQGLAGGQYF. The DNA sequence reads TGCGCCAGCAGCCAGGGACTAGCGGGCGGGCAGTACTTC.